This paragraph covers one TCR beta chain sequence. The specificity of this receptor is unknown. No base-level quality is on record; no much larger clone is a single base apart. V ends up 5 bases short and J 2 bases short, with an unmatched junction base count of 6. CDR1 and CDR2 (SGHVS, FQNEAQ) derive from the germline V gene. Reading from cysteine to phenylalanine, the CDR3 counts 15 amino acids. The only DNA kept is the CDR3, 45 bases in frame from the first base. In the prospective study, participants were about 18 to 100 years old, resided in around 25 geographic areas of the United States, and were enrolled through a virtual design. In the prospective study, cohorts were assigned on the basis of participant-reported clinical history obtained from a screening survey and a study questionnaire. For ImmuneRACE Cohort 3, a participant was defined as recovered based on two consecutive negative NP/OP PCR tests, clearance by a healthcare professional, or resolution of symptoms. In the prospective study, whole blood, serum and a nasopharyngeal or oropharyngeal swab were collected from each participant by mobile phlebotomists. Prospective study participants could optionally give additional blood draws and questionnaires over a roughly 2-month period. Before DNA extraction, prospective study blood samples were shipped either frozen or at room temperature.

TCRbeta CDR3 regions were amplified from genomic DNA by means of the immunoSEQ Assay, a bias-controlled multiplex PCR. The study's processing was this. Within the assay, amplification of reference gene primers was used to estimate how many nucleated cells each sample contained. Sequence reads were collapsed and filtered to measure the absolute abundance of every unique TCRbeta CDR3 rearrangement. For each sample, productive Simpson clonality was calculated by taking the square root of Simpson's diversity index across productive rearrangements. In its TCRdb copy, this immuneACCESS table keeps in-frame sequences only and misses some clones. Where compared with another copy, unresolved V genes explain less than half of these, and the others have no known cause. The V and J calls and clone size are taken from that table; D and trimming were inferred from the DNA. Present in this sample are about 300,000 clones, approximately 83% of which were seen just once. About 2% of the sample is in the top ten clones.

This record comes from a study of blood T cell repertoires in COVID-19 (dated by TCRdb to the early 2020s). For the study in its entirety: The collaborator samples originated in the United States, Italy and Spain and spanned the acute and convalescent phases of COVID-19. Sample metadata almost always included a de-identified subject ID, COVID-19 status, age in years and sex. The repertoires were released in a freely available public database intended as a resource for research on the immune response to SARS-CoV-2. Samples were obtained from the ongoing ImmuneRACE study (first 160 participants) and from over a thousand subjects provided by 6 global collaborators. The dataset comprised deeply sampled blood TCRbeta repertoires from subjects exposed to, actively infected with, or recovered from COVID-19. The material from the prospective study consisted of cDNA or gDNA derived from T cells, B-cell-depleted T cells, or PBMCs. Where HLA class I and class II types were available, the types were taken from metadata supplied by the sample provider, not from assay-based typing. Beyond this particular receptor, the publication reports: The amount of clinical and demographic metadata varied by source and participant and was provided uncurated.

The chain is encoded by TRBV7-8 joined to TRBJ1-3; the junction holds 7 bases that match TRBD1. The sample was PBMCs or T cells enriched from blood (not recorded which). This clonotype was sampled from a young man who had recovered from COVID-19. The sequenced DNA: TGTGCCAGCAGCGCCCAGGGGGTCACTGGAAACACCATATATTTT. It is translated as CASSAQGVTGNTIYF.